These 21 T cell receptor beta chains were all obtained from the same sample, sequenced in a study of CD8 T cells in Susac syndrome. Random hexamers were used to reverse transcribe the RNA input (about 0.5 to 1 ug). TCRdb re-derived calls from the immunoSEQ multiplex PCR reads in MiXCR, one entry per CDR3 protein. This table holds more than 100,000 distinct CDR3 sequences, around 80% found once. The sequenced sample was CD8+ T cells from PBMCs. The receptors stem from a human donor with multiple sclerosis.

This clonotype occurred a few times. The chain is built from TRBV4-1 and TRBJ2-7; TRBD1 aligns across 7 bases. Germline V gives CDR1 MGHRA, CDR2 YSYEKL. The CDR3 sequence is 14 residues long. V lost 4 bases and J lost 2; bases outside the gene matches: 5. The CDR3 DNA reads as TGCGCCAGCAGCCGCCGGGACAGAGCCTACGAGCAGTACGTC. It is translated as CASSRRDRAYEQYV.

This clonotype was seen a single time. The chain links TRBV4-1 to TRBJ1-2; D perhaps matches TRBD1 (5 bases). The V end lost 8 bases, the J end lost 6 bases, and 19 bases lay between the germline ends. Germline V gives CDR1 MGHRA, CDR2 YSYEKL. The CDR3 is 14 amino acids. CDR3 residues: CASSLLWRGHGYTF. The CDR3 coding sequence is TGCGCCAGCTCGCTTCTGTGGAGGGGACATGGCTACACCTTC.

This clonotype was recorded a few times. The chain combines TRBV4-1 with TRBJ2-1; TRBD1 is a possible D gene (5 bases). The V and J ends lost 2 bases and 5 bases respectively, with 13 bases between them. The CDR3 has 15 amino acids. Per the germline V gene, CDR1 is MGHRA and CDR2 is YSYEKL. CDR3 residues: CASSQTKGLHNEQFF. DNA for the CDR3: TGCGCCAGCAGCCAAACTAAGGGGCTCCACAATGAGCAGTTCTTC.

The chain recombines TRBV7-9 with TRBJ2-3; tentatively, D is TRBD2 (6 bases). The CDR3 loop spans 15 amino acids. CDR1 and CDR2 (germline): SEHNR, FQNEAQ (reference sequence). Trimming shortened V by 0 bases and J by 2 bases, and 9 bases separated the two germline ends. CDR3 in DNA: TGTGCCAGCAGCTTAGCTAGCGGTCCCACAGATACGCAGTATTTT. It translates to CASSLASGPTDTQYF.

This rearrangement joins TRBV7-9 to TRBJ2-2; unclear D gene. The CDR3 is 15 residues long. The V and J ends lost 1 base and 6 bases respectively, with 12 bases between them. Germline CDR1 and CDR2: SEHNR and FQNEAQ (reference sequence). CDR3 amino acids: CASSLVLQQPGELFF. The DNA of the CDR3 is TGTGCCAGCAGCTTAGTATTACAGCAACCCGGGGAGCTGTTTTTT.

The chain is built from TRBV19 and TRBJ2-5, with D possibly called TRBD1 or TRBD2 (5 bases each). V lost 4 bases and J 1 base, leaving 13 bases between the germline ends. The CDR3 has 15 residues. In germline, CDR1 is LNHDA, CDR2 SQIVND (reference sequence). CDR3 loop: CASSTGTAPQETQYF. The CDR3 DNA sequence: TGTGCCAGTAGTACCGGGACGGCGCCCCAAGAGACCCAGTACTTC.

The chain links TRBV4-1 to TRBJ1-1, with D unresolved. The CDR3 is made up of 13 amino acids. In germline, CDR1 is MGHRA, CDR2 YSYEKL. V was cut by 1 base and J by 5 bases, with 8 bases left in between. CDR3 sequence reads: CASSQGSGTEAFF. For the CDR3, the DNA is TGCGCCAGCAGCCAAGGGTCTGGGACTGAAGCTTTCTTT.

This chain connects TRBV27 to TRBJ2-1; the D gene could be TRBD1 or TRBD2 (5 bases each). Germline V gene data show CDR1 as MNHEY and CDR2 as SMNVEV (reference sequence). CDR3 length equals 14 residues. With 8 bases removed from V and 3 bases from J, the gap between germline ends came to 14 bases. CDR3 sequence reads: CASALGGYYNEQFF. DNA for the CDR3: TGTGCCAGCGCCCTTGGGGGATACTACAATGAGCAGTTCTTC.

The chain has TRBV20-1 and TRBJ2-1; the match to TRBD2 covers 10 bases. V shed 5 bases, J shed 0 bases, and the junction held 4 bases outside the gene matches. The CDR3 has 15 residues. Per germline, CDR1 DFQATT and CDR2 SNEGSKA (reference sequence). The CDR3 loop reads CSARGLAYSYNEQFF. The CDR3, as DNA: TGCAGTGCTCGGGGACTAGCGTACTCCTACAATGAGCAGTTCTTC.

This clonotype turned up a few times. The V gene is TRBV11-2, the J gene TRBJ1-4; D is undetermined. The CDR3 contains 13 residues. The germline V gene encodes CDR1 SGHAT and CDR2 FQNNGV. With 1 base removed from V and 6 bases from J, the gap between germline ends came to 6 bases. The DNA of the CDR3 is TGTGCCAGCAGCTTAGTCGGTGATGAAAAACTGTTTTTT. Translating gives CASSLVGDEKLFF. The full variable domain, with the rest looked up from reference TRBV11-2 and TRBJ1-4, is EAGVAQSPRYKIIEKRQSVAFWCNPISGHATLYWYQQILGQGPKLLIQFQNNGVVDDSQLPKDRFSAERLKGVDSTLKIQPAKLEDSAVYLCASSLVGDEKLFFGSGTQLSVL.

CDR3 sequence reads: CASSSLGLAGVRPYEQYF. DNA for the CDR3: TGTGCCAGCAGTTCCCTAGGACTAGCGGGGGTCCGCCCCTACGAGCAGTACTTC. This chain uses TRBV28 with TRBJ2-7, with 13 bases identical to TRBD2. CDR1 and CDR2 from the germline V gene are MDHEN and SYDVKM. The CDR3 loop spans 18 amino acids. V lost 4 bases and J lost 2; bases outside the gene matches: 11.

This clonotype was counted only a few times. V is TRBV6-5 and J is TRBJ2-7, with 8 positions matching TRBD2. The CDR3 length is 15 residues. Germline CDR1 and CDR2: MNHEY and SVGAGI. J gave up 2 bases and V 3 bases, and 6 bases lay outside the gene matches. DNA of the CDR3: TGTGCCAGCAGTTATCGTAGCGGGGCACCCTACGAGCAGTACGTC. Translation gives CASSYRSGAPYEQYV.

The chain recombines TRBV6-2 or TRBV6-3 with TRBJ2-2; 9 positions match TRBD1. The CDR3 loop spans 14 amino acids. Germline CDR1 and CDR2: MNHEY and SVGEGT. The V and J ends lost 7 bases and 7 bases, in that order; junction bases with no gene match: 7. The CDR3 is CASTRDREVGELFF. CDR3 in DNA: TGTGCCAGCACCCGGGACAGGGAAGTCGGGGAGCTGTTTTTT.

This clonotype was found a few times. The J gene is TRBJ1-1, the V gene TRBV4-2, with D uncertain. CDR1 is LGHNA and CDR2 is YNFKEQ in the germline V gene. V lost 4 bases, J lost 0 bases, and 15 bases lay in between. The CDR3 runs 16 residues. The CDR3 sequence is CASSRVRGILNTEAFF. CDR3 DNA: TGTGCCAGCAGCCGCGTTCGAGGCATATTGAACACTGAAGCTTTCTTT.

This rearrangement joins TRBV5-6 to TRBJ1-1; D is possibly TRBD1 (5 bases). The CDR3 length is 15 residues. Germline V gene lookup returns CDR1 SGHDT and CDR2 YYEEEE. Trimming removed 0 bases from V and 1 base from J, with 10 bases in between. The chain's CDR3 is CASSLAQGENTEAFF. CDR3 nucleotide sequence: TGTGCCAGCAGCTTGGCGCAGGGTGAGAACACTGAAGCTTTCTTT.

The gene calls are TRBV11-2 and TRBJ2-3; 7 positions agree with TRBD2. The CDR3 has 16 amino acids. Trimming at V came to 3 bases and at J to 2 bases, leaving 8 bases not matched to a gene. The germline V gene has CDR1 SGHAT and CDR2 FQNNGV. The CDR3 is CASSLGPGTNTDTQYF. CDR3 DNA: TGTGCCAGCAGCTTGGGTCCCGGGACTAACACAGATACGCAGTATTTT.

This chain uses TRBV3-1 with TRBJ2-5, with D hard to call. The CDR3 is made up of 12 amino acids. CDR1 and CDR2 from the germline V gene are LGHDT and YNNKEL (reference sequence). Trimming removed 2 bases at V and 5 bases at J, with 6 bases between. CDR3 sequence reads: CASSQIFETQYF. The CDR3 DNA reads TGTGCCAGCAGCCAAATATTCGAGACCCAGTACTTC.

The chain is built from TRBV19 and TRBJ1-5; D remains ambiguous. The CDR3 runs 14 residues. V shed 2 bases and J shed 3 bases, with 8 bases lying between them. Germline CDR1 is LNHDA and CDR2 is SQIVND (reference sequence). CDR3 in amino acids: CASSIRDINQPQHF. The CDR3 DNA reads TGTGCCAGTAGTATAAGAGACATCAATCAGCCCCAGCATTTT.

The chain links TRBV4-1 to TRBJ2-2, with a tentative D call TRBD2 (5 bases). The CDR3 has 15 residues. The germline V gene has CDR1 MGHRA and CDR2 YSYEKL. Trimming stripped 8 bases from V and 6 bases from J, with 19 bases between. CDR3 nucleotide sequence: TGCGCCAGCGGGAGCGCCGGGCTAGTCGCCGGGGAGCTGTTTTTT. It yields the protein CASGSAGLVAGELFF.

J is TRBJ2-3 and V is TRBV7-6; TRBD1 aligns across 8 bases. The CDR3 sequence is 17 residues long. In germline, CDR1 is SGHVS, CDR2 FNYEAQ. V gave up 1 base and J gave up 5 bases; unmatched junction bases: 11. The CDR3 sequence: CASSLDPDRAGEDTQYF. The CDR3 nucleotides are TGTGCCAGCAGCTTAGATCCGGACAGGGCGGGTGAAGATACGCAGTATTTT.

The V call is TRBV9, the J call TRBJ2-3, with D hard to call. This CDR3 contains 16 residues. V lost 0 bases and J 2 bases, leaving 13 bases between the germline ends. Germline lookup yields CDR1 SGDLS and CDR2 YYNGEE. The CDR3 DNA sequence: TGTGCCAGCAGCGTAGACGGCGAGACATACACAGATACGCAGTATTTT. This sequence encodes CASSVDGETYTDTQYF.